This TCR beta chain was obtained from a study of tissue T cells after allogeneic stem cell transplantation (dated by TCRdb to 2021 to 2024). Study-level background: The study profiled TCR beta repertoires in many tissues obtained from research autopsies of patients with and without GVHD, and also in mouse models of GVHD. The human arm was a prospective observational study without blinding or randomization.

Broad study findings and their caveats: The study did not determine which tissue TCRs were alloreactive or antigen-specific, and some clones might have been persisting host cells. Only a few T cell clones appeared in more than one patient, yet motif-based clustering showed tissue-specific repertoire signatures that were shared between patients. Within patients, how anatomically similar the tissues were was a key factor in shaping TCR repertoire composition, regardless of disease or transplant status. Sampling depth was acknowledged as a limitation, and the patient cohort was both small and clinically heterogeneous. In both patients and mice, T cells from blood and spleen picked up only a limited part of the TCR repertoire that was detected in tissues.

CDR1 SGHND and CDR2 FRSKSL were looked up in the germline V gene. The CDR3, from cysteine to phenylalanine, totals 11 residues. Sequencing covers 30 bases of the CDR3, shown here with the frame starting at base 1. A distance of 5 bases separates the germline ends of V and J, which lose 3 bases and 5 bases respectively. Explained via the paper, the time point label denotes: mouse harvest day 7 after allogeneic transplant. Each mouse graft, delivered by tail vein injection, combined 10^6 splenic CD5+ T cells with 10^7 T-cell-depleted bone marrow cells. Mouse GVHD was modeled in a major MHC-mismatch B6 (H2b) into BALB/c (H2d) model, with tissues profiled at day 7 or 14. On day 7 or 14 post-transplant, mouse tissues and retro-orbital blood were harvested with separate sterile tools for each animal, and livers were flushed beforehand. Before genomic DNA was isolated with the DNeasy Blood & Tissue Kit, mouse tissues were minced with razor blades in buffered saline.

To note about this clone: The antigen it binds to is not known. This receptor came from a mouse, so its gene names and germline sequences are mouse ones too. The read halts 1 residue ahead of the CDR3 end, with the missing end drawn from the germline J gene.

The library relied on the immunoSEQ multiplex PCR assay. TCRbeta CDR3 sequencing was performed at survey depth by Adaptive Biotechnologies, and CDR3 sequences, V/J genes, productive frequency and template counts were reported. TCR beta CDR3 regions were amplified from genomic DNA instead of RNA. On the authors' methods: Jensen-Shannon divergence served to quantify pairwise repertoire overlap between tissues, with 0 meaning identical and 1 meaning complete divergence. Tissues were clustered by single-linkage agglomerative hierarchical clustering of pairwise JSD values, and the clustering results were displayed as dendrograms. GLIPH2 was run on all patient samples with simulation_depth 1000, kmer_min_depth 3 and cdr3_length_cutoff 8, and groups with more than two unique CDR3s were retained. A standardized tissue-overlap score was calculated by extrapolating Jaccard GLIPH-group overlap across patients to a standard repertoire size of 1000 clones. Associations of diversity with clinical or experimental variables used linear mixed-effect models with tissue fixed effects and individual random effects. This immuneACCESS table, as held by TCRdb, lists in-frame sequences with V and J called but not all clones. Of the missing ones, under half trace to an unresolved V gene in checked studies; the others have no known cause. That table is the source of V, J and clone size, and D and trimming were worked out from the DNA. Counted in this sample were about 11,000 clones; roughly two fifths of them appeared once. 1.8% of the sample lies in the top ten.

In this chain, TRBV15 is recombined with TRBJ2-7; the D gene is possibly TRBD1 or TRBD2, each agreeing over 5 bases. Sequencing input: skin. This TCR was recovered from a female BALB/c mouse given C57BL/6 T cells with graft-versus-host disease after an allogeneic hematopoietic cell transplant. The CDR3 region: CASSLGDEQYF. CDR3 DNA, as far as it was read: TGTGCCAGCAGTTTGGGGGATGAACAGTAC.